This paragraph reports one TCR beta chain. This sample is drawn from a study of shared T cell receptors in the human thymus. Per the germline V gene, CDR1 is SGHVT and CDR2 is SQSDAQ. The CDR3 runs 14 residues. V lost 2 bases to trimming and J lost 4 bases, with 11 bases between them. Assay used: immunoSEQ multiplex PCR; TCRdb lists only in-frame clones, some missing. Among approximately 730,000 clones listed, 70% to 90% were seen once. This sample also belongs to another study, concerning human thymus T cells. From that paper: Thymus tissue for the work was resected from patients undergoing corrective heart surgery. Thymic and blood repertoires seemed to show skewed V and J gene use.

The chain joins TRBV7-4 to TRBJ1-2; maybe TRBD1 (5 bases). This sequence was found in a girl under three years old with a congenital heart defect. Material: thymocytes. The CDR3 DNA follows: TGTGCCAGCAGCTTAATCCCGGGACTCTATGGCTACACCTTC. As protein: CASSLIPGLYGYTF.